The source of this TCR beta chain is a study of OX40 agonist ivuxolimab in advanced cancers. This clone was detected a few times. The CDR3 consists of 15 residues. Trimming removed 0 bases from V and 7 bases from J, with 13 bases in between. Germline-derived CDR1 and CDR2 are LNHNV and YYDKDF (reference sequence). Some clones are missing from TCRdb's copy, which holds only in-frame ones; the method was immunoSEQ multiplex PCR. The sample includes about 61,000 clones, 70% to 90% of them seen just once. Systemic immunosuppression or a history of autoimmune disease excluded patients. This chain links TRBV15 with TRBJ2-1, with D tentatively TRBD2 (6 bases). The receptor was isolated from an adult with an advanced solid tumor such as melanoma, head and neck, liver or kidney cancer. The source material was CD4+ or CD8+ T cells sorted from blood, sampled in a trial of the OX40 agonist ivuxolimab. CDR3 region: CATSRDYGGENEQFF. CDR3 nucleotide sequence: TGTGCCACCAGCAGAGATTACGGGGGAGAAAATGAGCAGTTCTTC.